This entry describes one TCR beta chain. Per the original methods: Reference gene primer amplification gave nucleated cell count estimates. TCRdb keeps only in-frame clones here, not all; method: immunoSEQ multiplex PCR. The D gene and trimming were derived from the DNA, and the V and J assignments and clone size from that table. Among 120,000 or so clones, under 75% were seen once, and the ten largest hold 6% to 8.5%. These data are taken from a study of blood T cell repertoires in COVID-19. Study context: Specimens from acute and convalescent COVID-19 originated in the United States, Italy and Spain. The cDNA or gDNA used as material had been derived from T cells, B-cell-depleted T cells, or PBMCs.

V dropped 2 bases and J dropped 3 bases, with 19 bases sitting between them. CDR3 length: 17 residues. Germline lookup yields CDR1 ENHRY and CDR2 SYGVKD. This sequence was found in a woman aged 55-75 years with acute or convalescent COVID-19. The rearrangement uses TRBV10-3 and TRBJ1-2, with a weak D call TRBD1 (5 bases). Sequencing input: peripheral blood. CDR3 sequence (DNA): TGTGCCATCAGTGAGCCCTCCAACCGGGACTCTCACTATGGCTACACCTTC. Residues: CAISEPSNRDSHYGYTF.